These T cell receptor beta chains were read from a single sample in a study of metastatic and nonmetastatic thyroid tumors. MiXCR was used by TCRdb to re-call the PCR reads. This sample yields 50,000 to 65,000 clones, of which over 15% are seen a single time; under 3% belongs to the top ten. Sequenced sample: blood. The origin of the receptors is a female donor with papillary thyroid cancer or a benign thyroid nodule (not recorded which). Some clones in this sample may be carry-over from other donors' samples. The CDR3 runs from the conserved cysteine through the conserved F or W. The order of the fields is J gene, clone size, D gene, V gene, CDR3 DNA, CDR3 protein. D genes are given only for firm matches. Clone size appears in some rows only: once, few, many, or a class for an expanded clone.

J: TRBJ2-7
size: medium-sized
D: TRBD1
V: TRBV27
DNA: TGTGCCAGCAGCAGGGGGCTTGACGAGCAGTACTTC
CDR3: CASSRGLDEQYF

J: TRBJ2-7
size: -
D: TRBD2
V: TRBV27
DNA: TGTGCCAGCACCCCCCCCCCTAGCGGGGGCCGAATCTCCTACGAGCAGTACTTC
CDR3: CASTPPPSGGRISYEQYF

J: TRBJ1-2
size: -
D: TRBD1
V: TRBV6-1
DNA: TGTGCCAGCAGTGGTACAGGGGTATGTAACTATTGCTACACCTTC
CDR3: CASSGTGVCNYCYTF

J: TRBJ2-2
size: many
D: -
V: TRBV19
DNA: TGTGCCAGTAGTATAACGCACCCGAACACCGGGGAGCTGTTTTTT
CDR3: CASSITHPNTGELFF

J: TRBJ2-7
size: -
D: -
V: TRBV5-8
DNA: TGTGCCAGCAGCTTGGCTAACTTGGACGCCTACGAGCAGTACTTC
CDR3: CASSLANLDAYEQYF

J: TRBJ2-7
size: many
D: TRBD2
V: TRBV11-1
DNA: TGTGCCAGCAGCTTAAGGACTAGCGGGAGAATGGGGGAGCAGTACTTC
CDR3: CASSLRTSGRMGEQYF

J: TRBJ1-1
size: -
D: -
V: TRBV20-1
DNA: TGCAGTGCTCCCCTCCGCGTGGGATGCGACACTGAAGCTTTCTTT
CDR3: CSAPLRVGCDTEAFF

J: TRBJ1-3
size: many
D: -
V: TRBV20-1
DNA: TGCAGTGCTAGAGTCTTGGCTGGAAACACCATATATTTT
CDR3: CSARVLAGNTIYF

J: TRBJ1-1
size: many
D: -
V: TRBV18
DNA: TGTGCCAGCTCACCGGATTTGAACACTGAAGCTTTCTTT
CDR3: CASSPDLNTEAFF

J: TRBJ2-5
size: -
D: -
V: TRBV24-1
DNA: TGTGCCACCAGTTATTGGACAGTGGGCGCCGAGGAGACCCAGTACTTC
CDR3: CATSYWTVGAEETQYF

J: TRBJ2-7
size: few
D: TRBD2
V: TRBV28
DNA: TGTGCCAGCAGTCCAGGCGGTACTAGCGACCACGAGCAGTACTTC
CDR3: CASSPGGTSDHEQYF

J: TRBJ2-1
size: many
D: -
V: TRBV10-3
DNA: TGTGCCATCAGTGAACCTGGGACCAACAATGAGCAGTTCTTC
CDR3: CAISEPGTNNEQFF

J: TRBJ1-1
size: many
D: -
V: TRBV9
DNA: TGTGCCAGCAACCAGATTCAGAACACTGAAGCTTTCTTT
CDR3: CASNQIQNTEAFF

J: TRBJ1-1
size: many
D: TRBD1
V: TRBV28
DNA: TGTGCCAGCAATATAGACAGGGAGGACACTGAAGCTTTCTTT
CDR3: CASNIDREDTEAFF

J: TRBJ1-5
size: many
D: -
V: TRBV10-1
DNA: TGCGCCACCGCTGTGGAGGGCAATCAGCCCCAGCATTTT
CDR3: CATAVEGNQPQHF

J: TRBJ2-5
size: many
D: TRBD2
V: TRBV10-1
DNA: TGCGCCAGCAGCGCCGGGACTAGTAAAGAGACCCAGTACTTC
CDR3: CASSAGTSKETQYF

J: TRBJ1-2
size: -
D: TRBD1
V: TRBV4-3
DNA: TGCGCCAGCAGCCCCGGACAGGGCTTAGGCTACACCTTC
CDR3: CASSPGQGLGYTF

J: TRBJ1-5
size: -
D: TRBD1
V: TRBV20-1
DNA: TGCAGTGCTAGAGCCCGCACAGGGGTCGGGCAGCCCCAGCATTTC
CDR3: CSARARTGVGQPQHF

J: TRBJ2-1
size: few
D: TRBD2
V: TRBV6-1
DNA: TGTGCCAGCAGGGTCGGGACTAGCGGGGGGATATACAATGAGCAGTTCTTC
CDR3: CASRVGTSGGIYNEQFF

J: TRBJ2-3
size: many
D: TRBD2
V: TRBV6-1
DNA: TGTGCCAGCAGCCCCGGGAGGGGACCAGATACGCAGTATTTT
CDR3: CASSPGRGPDTQYF

J: TRBJ1-5
size: many
D: -
V: TRBV24-1
DNA: TGTGCCACTATATCGGGACACCGCAATCAGCCCCAGCACTTT
CDR3: CATISGHRNQPQHF

J: TRBJ2-3
size: many
D: -
V: TRBV18
DNA: TGTGCCAGCTCACCACCGAACAGAGGGAGCACAGATACGCAGTATTTT
CDR3: CASSPPNRGSTDTQYF

J: TRBJ2-2
size: few
D: TRBD1
V: TRBV28
DNA: TGTGCCAGCACCGGGACAGGGATCACCGGGGAGCTGTTTTTT
CDR3: CASTGTGITGELFF

J: TRBJ2-1
size: many
D: -
V: TRBV25-1
DNA: TGTGCCAGCAGTGACGTGGCCCTTTTGTACAATGAGCAGTTCTTC
CDR3: CASSDVALLYNEQFF

J: TRBJ1-3
size: many
D: -
V: TRBV7-2
DNA: TGTGCCAGCACCCGACGGCACTCTGGAAACACCATATATTTT
CDR3: CASTRRHSGNTIYF

J: TRBJ1-5
size: -
D: -
V: TRBV11-2
DNA: TGTTCCAGCAGCGCGTCGGGGGGCTCTGGGCCCCAGCATTTT
CDR3: CSSSASGGSGPQHF

J: TRBJ2-5
size: -
D: -
V: TRBV20-1
DNA: TGCAGTGCTAGAGATTATAGGGGGATGGAGACCCAGTACTTC
CDR3: CSARDYRGMETQYF

J: TRBJ1-1
size: many
D: TRBD1
V: TRBV20-1
DNA: TGCAGTGCTAGAGAACCAGGGGGCTACACTGAAGCTTTCTTT
CDR3: CSAREPGGYTEAFF

J: TRBJ2-3
size: -
D: TRBD1
V: TRBV4-2
DNA: TGTGCCAGCCTCCTTCTGACCCGGGACAGGGGCACGGATACGCAGTATTTT
CDR3: CASLLLTRDRGTDTQYF

J: TRBJ2-7
size: many
D: -
V: TRBV5-1
DNA: TGCGCCAGCAGCCCGAGGTCAGAAAAACCCTACGAGCAGTACTTC
CDR3: CASSPRSEKPYEQYF

J: TRBJ1-1
size: -
D: -
V: TRBV6-1
DNA: TGTGCCAGCAGTGTGGCCCTGACTGAAGCTTTCTTT
CDR3: CASSVALTEAFF

J: TRBJ1-1
size: few
D: -
V: TRBV10-3
DNA: TGTGCCATCATGGGGCAGGGGAACACTGAAGCTTTCTTT
CDR3: CAIMGQGNTEAFF

J: TRBJ2-7
size: many
D: -
V: TRBV15
DNA: TGTGCCACCAGCAGAGGTCGTTCACCCCCCGAGCAGTACTTC
CDR3: CATSRGRSPPEQYF

J: TRBJ1-1
size: -
D: -
V: TRBV7-2
DNA: TGTGCCAGCAGCTTATCATCGGTAGTCACTGAAGCTTTCTTT
CDR3: CASSLSSVVTEAFF

J: TRBJ2-7
size: few
D: -
V: TRBV6-2/TRBV6-3
DNA: TGTGCCAGCAGTGGACGGGGTTCTAATTACGAGCAGTACTTC
CDR3: CASSGRGSNYEQYF

J: TRBJ1-1
size: medium-sized
D: TRBD1
V: TRBV6-1
DNA: TGTGCCAGCAGCCGGACGCGGACAGGGGGACTGGTTGCGGCTTTCTTT
CDR3: CASSRTRTGGLVAAFF

J: TRBJ2-7
size: -
D: TRBD2
V: TRBV20-1
DNA: TGCAGTGCTAGAGTAGTGCTAGCGGGACGTTACGAGCAGTACTTC
CDR3: CSARVVLAGRYEQYF

J: TRBJ1-4
size: -
D: -
V: TRBV6-1
DNA: TGCGCCAGCAGCCACCCTGAGAGTGGAACTAATGAAAAACTGTTTTTT
CDR3: CASSHPESGTNEKLFF

J: TRBJ1-1
size: many
D: -
V: TRBV6-1
DNA: TGTGCCAGCAGTGGGAACAGGGTAGTCACTGAAGCTTTCTTT
CDR3: CASSGNRVVTEAFF

J: TRBJ2-7
size: few
D: TRBD1
V: TRBV27
DNA: TGTGCCAGCAGTTTATTACAGGGGATGTGTTACGAGCAGTACTTC
CDR3: CASSLLQGMCYEQYF

J: TRBJ1-5
size: many
D: TRBD1
V: TRBV18
DNA: TGTGCCAGCTCGTCTGCCAGGACAGGGGTTATCAATCAGCCCCAGCATTTT
CDR3: CASSSARTGVINQPQHF

J: TRBJ2-7
size: -
D: -
V: TRBV6-1
DNA: TGTGCCAGCACGGTTGACTCCTACGAGCAGTACTTC
CDR3: CASTVDSYEQYF

J: TRBJ2-5
size: many
D: -
V: TRBV28
DNA: TGTGCCAGCACCAGTAGACAGGCGGTGAAGACCCAGTACTTC
CDR3: CASTSRQAVKTQYF

J: TRBJ1-4
size: -
D: -
V: TRBV20-1
DNA: TGCAGTGCTAGAGCATTTCCGGGACGGCAACTCGCAACTAATGAAAAACTGTTTTTT
CDR3: CSARAFPGRQLATNEKLFF

J: TRBJ1-5
size: many
D: -
V: TRBV18
DNA: TGTGCCAGCTCATACCGGGACAGCAATCAGCCCCAGCATTTT
CDR3: CASSYRDSNQPQHF

J: TRBJ2-2
size: -
D: -
V: TRBV6-1
DNA: TGTGCCAGAAACCCTGGGGCCGGGGAGCTGTTTTTT
CDR3: CARNPGAGELFF

J: TRBJ1-2
size: many
D: -
V: TRBV20-1
DNA: TGCAGTGCTAGCCCAGGGGAGGCGGGTTATGGCTACACCTTC
CDR3: CSASPGEAGYGYTF

J: TRBJ2-3
size: many
D: -
V: TRBV7-9
DNA: TGTGCCAGCAGCTTAGCCTGGGGGAGCACAGATACGCAGTATTTT
CDR3: CASSLAWGSTDTQYF

J: TRBJ2-7
size: medium-sized
D: -
V: TRBV6-1
DNA: TGTGCCAGCAGTGAAGCAGAATACGAGCAGTACTTC
CDR3: CASSEAEYEQYF

J: TRBJ2-5
size: -
D: -
V: TRBV6-1
DNA: TGTACCAGCAGTTCCGATGGGAACAGCGGAGAGACCCAGTACTTC
CDR3: CTSSSDGNSGETQYF

J: TRBJ2-2
size: -
D: -
V: TRBV19
DNA: TGTGCCAGTATCCCAAGCAGGGGTCTAACCGGGGAGCTTTTTTTT
CDR3: CASIPSRGLTGELFF

J: TRBJ2-7
size: few
D: -
V: TRBV6-1
DNA: TGTGCCAGCCCCTGGACTTACGACCAGTACTTC
CDR3: CASPWTYDQYF

J: TRBJ2-7
size: many
D: -
V: TRBV30
DNA: TGTGCCTGGTCACGTTTGATAACAGGGAACTCCTACGAGCAGTACTTC
CDR3: CAWSRLITGNSYEQYF

J: TRBJ2-7
size: few
D: TRBD2
V: TRBV6-2/TRBV6-3
DNA: TGTGCCAGCAGTTACTCGGCTAGCGGATCCTACGAGCAGTACTTC
CDR3: CASSYSASGSYEQYF

J: TRBJ2-7
size: many
D: -
V: TRBV24-1
DNA: TGTGCCACCAGTGATTTTCTGACCAACTACGAGCAGTACTTC
CDR3: CATSDFLTNYEQYF